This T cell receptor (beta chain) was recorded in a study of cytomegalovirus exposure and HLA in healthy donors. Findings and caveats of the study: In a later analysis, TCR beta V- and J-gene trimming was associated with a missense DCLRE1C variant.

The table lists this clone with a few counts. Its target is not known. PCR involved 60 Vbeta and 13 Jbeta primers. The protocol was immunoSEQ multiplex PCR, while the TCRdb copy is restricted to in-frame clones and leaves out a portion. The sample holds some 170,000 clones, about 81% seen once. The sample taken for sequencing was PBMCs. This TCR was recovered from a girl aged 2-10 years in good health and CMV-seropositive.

DNA for the CDR3: TGCAGCGTTTCAGGGGGCTATAATGAAAAACTGTTTTTT. Protein: CSVSGGYNEKLFF. This sequence joins TRBV29-1 and TRBJ1-4; 8 bases agree with TRBD1. Germline lookup yields CDR1 SQVTM and CDR2 ANQGSEA. V gave up 5 bases and J gave up 4 bases; unmatched junction bases: 3. The CDR3 loop spans 13 amino acids.